This record looks at one T cell receptor (beta chain) sequence and its context. What it recognizes is unknown. The table came from immunoSEQ multiplex PCR; TCRdb's copy has only in-frame clones and leaves some out. The data contain over 100,000 clones, roughly nine tenths of them singletons. These data originate in a study of T cell responses to AZD1222 COVID-19 vaccine. The overall study: Analysis merged second doses at about 4 or about 12 weeks.

This CDR3 is built from 14 residues. Looked up from germline, CDR1 is MNHEY and CDR2 is SVGEGT. Trimming removed 4 bases at V and 5 bases at J, with 12 bases between. General observations from the study: Vaccine-related CD4 TCRs covered spike, predominating at 160-218 and 743-854. Donors in the cohort were predominantly white British and more often female, and clonal diversity was possibly underestimated.

The sample in question was peripheral blood, obtained on day 0 of AZD1222 vaccination. The receptor comes from an adult in good health. V gene TRBV6-2 or TRBV6-3 combines with J gene TRBJ2-1, with D perhaps TRBD1 (5 bases). This CDR3 is CASSSKDRNNEQFF. CDR3 coding DNA: TGTGCCAGCAGTTCCAAAGACAGAAACAATGAGCAGTTCTTC.